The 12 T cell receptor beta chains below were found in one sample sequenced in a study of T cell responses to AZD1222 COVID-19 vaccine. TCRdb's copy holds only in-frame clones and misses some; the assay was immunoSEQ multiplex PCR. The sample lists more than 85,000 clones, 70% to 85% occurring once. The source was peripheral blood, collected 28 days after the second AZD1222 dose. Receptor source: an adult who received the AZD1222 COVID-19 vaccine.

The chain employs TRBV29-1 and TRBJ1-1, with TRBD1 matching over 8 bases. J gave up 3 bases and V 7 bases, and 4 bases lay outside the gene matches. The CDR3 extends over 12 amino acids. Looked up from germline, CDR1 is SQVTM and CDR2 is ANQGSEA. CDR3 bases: TGCAGCGGGGACAGGCCGTACACTGAAGCTTTCTTT. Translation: CSGDRPYTEAFF.

The CDR3 region is CASSHYGLTYNEQFF. The CDR3 nucleotides are TGTGCCAGCAGCCACTACGGACTTACCTACAATGAGCAGTTCTTC. V gene TRBV11-2 combines with J gene TRBJ2-1, with a tentative D call TRBD2 (5 bases). Trimming removed 5 bases at V and 2 bases at J, with 13 bases between. Germline CDR1 SGHAT, CDR2 FQNNGV. The CDR3 covers 15 residues.

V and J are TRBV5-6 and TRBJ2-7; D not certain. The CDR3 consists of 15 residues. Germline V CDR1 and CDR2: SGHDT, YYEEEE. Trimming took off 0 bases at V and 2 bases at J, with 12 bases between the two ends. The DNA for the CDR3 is TGTGCCAGCAGCTTGGGTCACGAGGAAGCCTACGAGCAGTACTTC. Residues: CASSLGHEEAYEQYF.

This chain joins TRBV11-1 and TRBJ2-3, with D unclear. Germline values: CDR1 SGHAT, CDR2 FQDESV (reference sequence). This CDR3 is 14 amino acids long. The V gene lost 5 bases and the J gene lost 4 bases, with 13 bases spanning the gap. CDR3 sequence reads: CASSHGSSADTQYF. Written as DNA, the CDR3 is TGTGCCAGCAGCCATGGATCGTCGGCAGATACGCAGTATTTT. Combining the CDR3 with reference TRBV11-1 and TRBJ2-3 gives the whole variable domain EAEVAQSPRYKITEKSQAVAFWCDPISGHATLYWYRQILGQGPELLVQFQDESVVDDSQLPKDRFSAERLKGVDSTLKIQPAELGDSAMYLCASSHGSSADTQYFGPGTRLTVL.

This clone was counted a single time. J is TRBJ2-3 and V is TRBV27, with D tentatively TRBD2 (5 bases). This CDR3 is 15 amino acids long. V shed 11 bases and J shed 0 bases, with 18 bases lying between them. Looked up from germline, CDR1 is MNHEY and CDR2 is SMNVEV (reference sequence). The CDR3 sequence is CAESKGPGSTDTQYF. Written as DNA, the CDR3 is TGTGCCGAATCAAAAGGCCCGGGGAGCACAGATACGCAGTATTTT.

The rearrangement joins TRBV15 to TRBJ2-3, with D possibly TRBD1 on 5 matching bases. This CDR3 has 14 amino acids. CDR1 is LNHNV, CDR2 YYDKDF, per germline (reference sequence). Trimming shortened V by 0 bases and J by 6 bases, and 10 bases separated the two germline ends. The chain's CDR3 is CATSRDISGDTQYF. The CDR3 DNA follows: TGTGCCACCAGCAGAGATATTTCAGGGGATACGCAGTATTTT.

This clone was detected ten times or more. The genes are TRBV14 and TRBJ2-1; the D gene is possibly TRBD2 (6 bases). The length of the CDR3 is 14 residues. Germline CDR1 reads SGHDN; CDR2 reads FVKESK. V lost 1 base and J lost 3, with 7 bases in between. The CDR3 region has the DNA TGTGCCAGCAGCCAAGCGGACTACTACAATGAGCAGTTCTTC. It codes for CASSQADYYNEQFF.

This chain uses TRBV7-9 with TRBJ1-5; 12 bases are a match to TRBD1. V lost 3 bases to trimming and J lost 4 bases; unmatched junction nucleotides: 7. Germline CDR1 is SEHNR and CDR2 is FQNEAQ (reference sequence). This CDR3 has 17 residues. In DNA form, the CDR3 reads TGTGCCAGCAGCTTCGGGACAGGGGGCGGTGGGAATCAGCCCCAGCATTTT. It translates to CASSFGTGGGGNQPQHF.

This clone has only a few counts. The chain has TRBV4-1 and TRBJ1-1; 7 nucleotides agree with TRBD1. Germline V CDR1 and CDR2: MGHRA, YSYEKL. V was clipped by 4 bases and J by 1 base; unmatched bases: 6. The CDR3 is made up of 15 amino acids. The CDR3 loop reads CASSRTGAWNTEAFF. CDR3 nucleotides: TGCGCCAGCAGCCGCACAGGGGCCTGGAACACTGAAGCTTTCTTT.

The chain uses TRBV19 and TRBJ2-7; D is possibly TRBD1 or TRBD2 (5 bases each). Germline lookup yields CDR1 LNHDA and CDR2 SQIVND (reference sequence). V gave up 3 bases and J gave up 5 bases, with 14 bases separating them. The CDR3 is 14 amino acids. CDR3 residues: CASSIGGRVNEQYF. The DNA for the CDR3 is TGTGCCAGTAGTATTGGGGGAAGGGTCAACGAGCAGTACTTC.

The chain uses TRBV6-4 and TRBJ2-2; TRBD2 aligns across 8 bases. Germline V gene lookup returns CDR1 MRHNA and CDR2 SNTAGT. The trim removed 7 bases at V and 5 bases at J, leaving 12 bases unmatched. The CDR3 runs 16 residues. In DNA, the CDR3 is TGTGCCAGCACCCCGGCAGCGGGGGCCGGGACCGGGGAGCTGTTTTTT. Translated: CASTPAAGAGTGELFF.

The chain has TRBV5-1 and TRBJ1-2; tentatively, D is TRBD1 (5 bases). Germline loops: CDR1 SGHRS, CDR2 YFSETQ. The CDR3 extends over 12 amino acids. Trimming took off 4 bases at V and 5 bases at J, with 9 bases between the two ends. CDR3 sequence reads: CASSAAGYGYTF. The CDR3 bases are TGCGCCAGCAGCGCAGCAGGGTATGGCTACACCTTC.